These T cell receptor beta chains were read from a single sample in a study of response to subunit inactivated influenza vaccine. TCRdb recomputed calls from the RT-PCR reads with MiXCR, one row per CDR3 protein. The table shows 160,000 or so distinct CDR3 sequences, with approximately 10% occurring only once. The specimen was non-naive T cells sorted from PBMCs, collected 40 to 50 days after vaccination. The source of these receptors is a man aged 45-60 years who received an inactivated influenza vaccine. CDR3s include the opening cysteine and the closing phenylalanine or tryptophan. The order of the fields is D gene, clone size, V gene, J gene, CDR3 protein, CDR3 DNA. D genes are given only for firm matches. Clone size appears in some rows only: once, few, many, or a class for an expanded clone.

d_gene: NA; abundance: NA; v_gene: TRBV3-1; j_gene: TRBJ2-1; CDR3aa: CASSQERVGSDEQFF; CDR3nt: TGTGCCAGCAGCCAAGAAAGGGTGGGTAGCGATGAGCAGTTCTTC
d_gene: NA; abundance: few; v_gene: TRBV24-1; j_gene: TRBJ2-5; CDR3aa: CATSDAGTQEETQYF; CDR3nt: TGTGCCACCAGTGATGCCGGGACACAAGAAGAGACCCAGTACTTC
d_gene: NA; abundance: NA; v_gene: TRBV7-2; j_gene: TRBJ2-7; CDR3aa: CASSPSYSGKIYEQYF; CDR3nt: TGTGCCAGCAGCCCCTCTTATAGCGGAAAAATCTACGAGCAGTACTTC
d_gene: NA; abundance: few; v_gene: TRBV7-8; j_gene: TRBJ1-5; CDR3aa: CASSPSLGTRNQPQHF; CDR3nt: TGTGCCAGCAGCCCGAGCCTGGGAACCCGCAATCAGCCCCAGCATTTT
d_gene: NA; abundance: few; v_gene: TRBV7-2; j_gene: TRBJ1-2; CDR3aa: CASSWTANYGYTF; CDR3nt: TGTGCCAGCAGCTGGACAGCTAACTATGGCTACACCTTC
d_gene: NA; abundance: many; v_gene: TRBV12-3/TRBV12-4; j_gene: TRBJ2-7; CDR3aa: CASNYEAKGIHEQYF; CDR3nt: TGTGCCAGCAATTACGAGGCGAAGGGGATACACGAGCAGTACTTC
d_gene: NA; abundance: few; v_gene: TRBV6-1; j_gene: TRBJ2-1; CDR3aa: CASSGPTAYNEQFF; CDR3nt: TGTGCCAGCAGTGGCCCGACAGCCTACAATGAGCAGTTCTTC
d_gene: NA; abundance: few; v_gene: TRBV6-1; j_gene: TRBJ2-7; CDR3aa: CASSLISTGLQGAYEQYF; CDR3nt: TGTGCCAGCAGCCTCATCTCGACAGGTCTGCAAGGGGCCTACGAGCAGTACTTC
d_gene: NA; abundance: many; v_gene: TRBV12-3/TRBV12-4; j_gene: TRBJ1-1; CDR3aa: CASTFMNTEAFF; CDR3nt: TGTGCCAGCACCTTCATGAACACTGAAGCTTTCTTT
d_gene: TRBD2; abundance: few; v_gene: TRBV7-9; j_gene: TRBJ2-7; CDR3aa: CAGTLAGSYEQYF; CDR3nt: TGTGCCGGAACACTAGCGGGCTCCTACGAGCAGTACTTC
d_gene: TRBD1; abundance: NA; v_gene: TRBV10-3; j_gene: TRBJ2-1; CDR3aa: CAISDSGQGDDREQFF; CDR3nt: TGTGCCATCAGTGACTCCGGACAGGGGGATGATAGGGAGCAGTTCTTC
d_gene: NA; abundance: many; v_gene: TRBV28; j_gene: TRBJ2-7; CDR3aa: CASSSIFKEQYF; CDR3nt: TGTGCCAGCAGTTCAATCTTTAAGGAGCAGTACTTC
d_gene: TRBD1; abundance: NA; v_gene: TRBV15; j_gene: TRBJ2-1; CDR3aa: CATSGGRQGSSYNEQFF; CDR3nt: TGTGCCACCAGCGGGGGCCGACAGGGGAGCTCCTACAATGAGCAGTTCTTC
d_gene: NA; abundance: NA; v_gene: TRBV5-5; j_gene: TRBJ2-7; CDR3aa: CASSPLPGKEDEQYF; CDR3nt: TGTGCCAGCAGCCCCCTCCCGGGGAAAGAGGACGAGCAGTACTTC
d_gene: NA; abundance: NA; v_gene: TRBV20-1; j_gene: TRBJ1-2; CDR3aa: CSAGAYGYTF; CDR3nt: TGCAGTGCGGGGGCGTATGGCTACACCTTC
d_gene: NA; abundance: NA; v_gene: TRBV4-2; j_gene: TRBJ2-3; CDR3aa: CASSQALERQYF; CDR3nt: TGTGCCAGCAGCCAAGCTCTGGAAAGGCAGTATTTT
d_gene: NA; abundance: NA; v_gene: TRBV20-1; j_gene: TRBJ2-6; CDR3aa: CSATGTAGANVLTF; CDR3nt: TGCAGTGCTACAGGGACGGCTGGGGCCAACGTCCTGACTTTC
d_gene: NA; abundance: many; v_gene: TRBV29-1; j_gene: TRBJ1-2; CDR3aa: CSVNRDGGGYTF; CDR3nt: TGCAGCGTTAATCGGGACGGTGGTGGCTACACCTTC
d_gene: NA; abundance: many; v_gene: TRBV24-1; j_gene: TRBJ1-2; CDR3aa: CATSDWSGRYGYTF; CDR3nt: TGTGCCACCAGTGATTGGTCAGGGCGCTATGGCTACACCTTC
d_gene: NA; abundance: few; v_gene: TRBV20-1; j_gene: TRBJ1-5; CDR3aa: CSARDTTFGGMGNQPQHF; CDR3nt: TGCAGTGCTAGAGATACAACATTCGGGGGTATGGGCAATCAGCCCCAGCATTTT
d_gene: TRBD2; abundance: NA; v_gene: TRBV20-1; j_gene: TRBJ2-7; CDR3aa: CSATGTSGPYEQYF; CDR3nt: TGCAGTGCAACCGGGACTAGCGGGCCCTACGAGCAGTACTTC
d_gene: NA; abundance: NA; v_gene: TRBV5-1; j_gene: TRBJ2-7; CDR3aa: CASSGGQTSNYEQYF; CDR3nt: TGCGCCAGCAGCGGAGGACAGACTTCCAACTACGAGCAGTACTTC
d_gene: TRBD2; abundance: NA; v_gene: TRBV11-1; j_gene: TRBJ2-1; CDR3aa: CASSSGLRSYNEQFF; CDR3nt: TGTGCCAGCAGCTCGGGACTACGTTCCTACAATGAGCAGTTCTTC
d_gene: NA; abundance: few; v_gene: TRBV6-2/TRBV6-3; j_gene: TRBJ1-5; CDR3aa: CASSYSGGGQPQHF; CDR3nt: TGTGCCAGCAGTTACTCAGGGGGAGGTCAGCCCCAGCATTTT
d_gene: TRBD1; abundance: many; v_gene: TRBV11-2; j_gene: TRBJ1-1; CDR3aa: CASSLLGTGNTEAFF; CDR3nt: TGTGCCAGCAGCTTACTCGGGACAGGGAACACTGAAGCTTTCTTT
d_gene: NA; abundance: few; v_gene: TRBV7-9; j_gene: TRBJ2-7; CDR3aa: CASSYEKYEQYF; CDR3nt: TGTGCCAGCAGCTATGAGAAGTACGAGCAGTACTTC
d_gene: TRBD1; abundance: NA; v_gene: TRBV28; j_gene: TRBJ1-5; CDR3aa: CASSSRTGNNQPQHF; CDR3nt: TGTGCCAGCAGTTCCCGGACAGGGAACAATCAGCCCCAGCATTTT
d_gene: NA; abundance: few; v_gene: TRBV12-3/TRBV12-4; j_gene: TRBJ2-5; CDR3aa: CASSLFLGGETQYF; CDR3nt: TGTGCCAGCAGTCTATTCCTTGGGGGGGAGACCCAGTACTTC
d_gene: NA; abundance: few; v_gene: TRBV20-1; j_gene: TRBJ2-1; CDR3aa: CSARGLNNEQFF; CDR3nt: TGCAGTGCTAGAGGACTCAACAATGAGCAGTTCTTC
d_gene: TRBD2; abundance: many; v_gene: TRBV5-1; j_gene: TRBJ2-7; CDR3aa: CASSQGLASTYEQYF; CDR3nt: TGCGCCAGCAGCCAGGGACTAGCTTCGACCTACGAGCAGTACTTC
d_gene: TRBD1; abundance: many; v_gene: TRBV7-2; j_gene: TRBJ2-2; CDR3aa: CASSLGTGFGGELFF; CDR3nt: TGTGCCAGCAGCTTAGGGACAGGATTTGGCGGGGAGCTGTTTTTT
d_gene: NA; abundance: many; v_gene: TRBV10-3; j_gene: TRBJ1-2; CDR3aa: CAISDAVGYTF; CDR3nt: TGTGCCATCAGCGATGCAGTTGGCTACACCTTC
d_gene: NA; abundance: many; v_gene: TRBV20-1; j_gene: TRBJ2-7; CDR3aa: CSARGRYYEQYF; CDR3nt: TGCAGTGCTAGAGGTAGATACTACGAGCAGTACTTC
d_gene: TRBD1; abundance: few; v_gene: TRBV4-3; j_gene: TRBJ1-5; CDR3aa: CASSQDRGRDQPQHF; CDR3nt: TGCGCCAGCAGCCAGGACAGGGGTAGAGATCAGCCCCAGCATTTT
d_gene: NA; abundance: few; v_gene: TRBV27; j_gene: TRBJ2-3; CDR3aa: CASSFKLGGLRGTDTQYF; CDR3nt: TGTGCCAGCAGTTTTAAACTAGGAGGCCTCCGAGGCACAGATACGCAGTATTTT
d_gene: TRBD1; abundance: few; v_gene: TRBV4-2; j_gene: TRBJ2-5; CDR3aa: CASSQAPATGRYF; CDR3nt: TGTGCCAGCAGCCAAGCGCCGGCGACAGGGAGGTACTTC
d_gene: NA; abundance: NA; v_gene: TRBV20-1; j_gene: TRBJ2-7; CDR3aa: CSARDPGCRRYEQYF; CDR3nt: TGCAGTGCTAGAGACCCAGGGTGCAGGAGGTACGAGCAGTACTTC
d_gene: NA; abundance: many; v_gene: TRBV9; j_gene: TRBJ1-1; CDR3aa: CASSVVSTEAFF; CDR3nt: TGTGCCAGCAGCGTAGTGAGCACTGAAGCTTTCTTT
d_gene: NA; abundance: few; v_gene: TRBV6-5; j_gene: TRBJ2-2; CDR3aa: CASSYGANTGELFF; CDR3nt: TGTGCCAGCAGTTACGGGGCGAACACCGGGGAGCTGTTTTTT
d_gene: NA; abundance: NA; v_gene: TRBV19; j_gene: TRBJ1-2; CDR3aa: CASGGRKGDNYGYTF; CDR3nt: TGTGCCAGTGGCGGGCGAAAGGGAGATAACTATGGCTACACCTTC
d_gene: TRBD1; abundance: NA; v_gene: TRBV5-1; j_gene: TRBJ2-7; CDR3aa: CASSRSRDRGIGSYEQYF; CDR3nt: TGCGCCAGCAGCCGATCCCGGGACAGGGGTATTGGCTCCTACGAGCAGTACTTC
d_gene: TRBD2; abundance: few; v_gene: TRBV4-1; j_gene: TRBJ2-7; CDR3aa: CASSQGELAVVHEQYF; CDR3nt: TGCGCCAGCAGCCAAGGTGAACTAGCGGTCGTTCACGAGCAGTACTTC
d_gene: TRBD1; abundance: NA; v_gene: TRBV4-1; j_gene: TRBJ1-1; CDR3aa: CASSQEGTGGGRTEAFF; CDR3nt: TGCGCCAGCAGCCAAGAAGGGACAGGGGGGGGTCGTACTGAAGCTTTCTTT
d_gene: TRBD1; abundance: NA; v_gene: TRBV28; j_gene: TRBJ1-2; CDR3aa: CASSFDRGQGGYTF; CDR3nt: TGTGCCAGCAGTTTTGACAGGGGGCAAGGAGGCTACACCTTC
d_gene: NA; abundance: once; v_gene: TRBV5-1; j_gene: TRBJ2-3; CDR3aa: CASRGHQRTDTQYF; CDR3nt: TGCGCCAGCAGAGGACACCAACGCACAGATACGCAGTATTTT